The sequence of this TCR beta chain was determined in a study of PD-1 blockade in classical Hodgkin lymphoma. Study-level points and caveats: Why the repertoires differ is still unclear, perhaps disease activity or prior therapy. As was reported, newly diagnosed patients showed lower baseline TCR diversity than healthy donors did. The study found complete responders had baseline diversity similar to newly diagnosed patients.

Following autologous stem cell transplantation, relapse occurred in every patient, and exposure to brentuximab vedotin varied. Progressive disease, partial response or complete response was each patient's best response. As regards this clone: What it recognizes is unknown.

There are 16 residues in the CDR3. Trimming cost V 8 bases and J 5 bases; bases outside gene matches: 13. Germline V gives CDR1 ENHRY, CDR2 SYGVKD. The method was immunoSEQ multiplex PCR; TCRdb's version includes in-frame clones alone and lacks a portion of them. The table has some 90,000 clones, nearly 95% seen once; the top ten hold roughly 3%. This specimen was peripheral blood mononuclear cells (PBMCs), taken before the second cycle of nivolumab. This sequence was found in a human donor with classical Hodgkin lymphoma. The rearrangement joins TRBV10-3 to TRBJ1-2, with 11 bases aligning to TRBD1. CDR3 sequence (DNA): TGTGCCATCGGGGGGACAGGGGGATCTCTGAGGTATGGCTACACCTTC. Encoded protein: CAIGGTGGSLRYGYTF.